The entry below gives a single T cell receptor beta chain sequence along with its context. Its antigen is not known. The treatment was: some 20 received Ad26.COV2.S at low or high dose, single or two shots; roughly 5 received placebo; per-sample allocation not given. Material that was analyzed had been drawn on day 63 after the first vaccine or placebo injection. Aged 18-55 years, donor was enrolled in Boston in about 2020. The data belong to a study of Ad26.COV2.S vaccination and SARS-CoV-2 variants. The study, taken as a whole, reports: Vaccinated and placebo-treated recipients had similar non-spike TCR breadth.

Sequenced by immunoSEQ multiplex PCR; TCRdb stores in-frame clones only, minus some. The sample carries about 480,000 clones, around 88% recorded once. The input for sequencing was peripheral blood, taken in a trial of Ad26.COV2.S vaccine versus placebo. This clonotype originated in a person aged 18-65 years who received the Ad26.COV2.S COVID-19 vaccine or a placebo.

The CDR3: CASSPRTGTGTQYF. The CDR3 region has the DNA TGTGCCAGCAGCCCTAGGACAGGGACTGGTACGCAGTATTTT. This chain uses TRBV7-2 with TRBJ2-3; TRBD1 aligns across 8 bases. Germline values: CDR1 SGHTA, CDR2 FQGNSA. The CDR3 is 14 amino acids. The ends lost 5 bases at V and 8 bases at J; junction bases unmatched: 9.